Listed below are T cell receptor beta chains from one sample, sequenced in a study of T cell responses to AZD1222 COVID-19 vaccine. Repertoires were generated with immunoSEQ multiplex PCR, while TCRdb's copy carries only in-frame clones and drops some. The sample yields about 130,000 clones, around nine tenths seen once. The material was peripheral blood, obtained on day 0 of AZD1222 vaccination. Receptors were obtained from an adult in good health. CDR3s include the opening cysteine and the closing phenylalanine or tryptophan. A D gene is named only where the DNA matches it firmly. A clone size is listed for some rows: how often the clone was seen (once, few, many), or a class if it is expanded.

V gene: TRBV5-6; D gene: .; J gene: TRBJ1-1; clone size: .; CDR3 DNA: TGTGCCAGCAGCCTTTCTAACACTGAAGCTTTCTTT; CDR3 protein: CASSLSNTEAFF
V gene: TRBV9; D gene: .; J gene: TRBJ1-1; clone size: .; CDR3 DNA: TGTGCCAGCAGCGTAACCCCCCGAGAAGAAGGATCGGCTTTCTTT; CDR3 protein: CASSVTPREEGSAFF
V gene: TRBV19; D gene: .; J gene: TRBJ1-6; clone size: .; CDR3 DNA: TGTGCCAGTAGCAGACAGGTGGGCTCCTATAATTCACCCCTCCACTTT; CDR3 protein: CASSRQVGSYNSPLHF
V gene: TRBV4-3; D gene: TRBD1; J gene: TRBJ1-2; clone size: .; CDR3 DNA: TGCGCCAGCAGCCAAGCTGACAGGGACCTAGGCTATGGCTACACCTTC; CDR3 protein: CASSQADRDLGYGYTF
V gene: TRBV7-2; D gene: TRBD2; J gene: TRBJ2-7; clone size: .; CDR3 DNA: TGTGCCAGCAGCAACGGGGGGGTTTACGAGCAGTACTTC; CDR3 protein: CASSNGGVYEQYF
V gene: TRBV27; D gene: .; J gene: TRBJ1-1; clone size: .; CDR3 DNA: TGTGCCAGCAGTTTGCCCGGGACTGAAGCTTTCTTT; CDR3 protein: CASSLPGTEAFF
V gene: TRBV11-1; D gene: .; J gene: TRBJ2-1; clone size: .; CDR3 DNA: TGTGCCAGCAGCTTAGGGTTCTACAATGAGCAGTTCTTC; CDR3 protein: CASSLGFYNEQFF
V gene: TRBV12-5; D gene: .; J gene: TRBJ2-7; clone size: .; CDR3 DNA: TGTGCTAGTGGTTTGCTCTCTTACGAGCAGTACTTC; CDR3 protein: CASGLLSYEQYF
V gene: TRBV27; D gene: .; J gene: TRBJ1-6; clone size: .; CDR3 DNA: TGTGCCAGCAGTTTAAAAGGGGTAGGGAATTCACCCCTCCACTTT; CDR3 protein: CASSLKGVGNSPLHF
V gene: TRBV6-5; D gene: .; J gene: TRBJ1-2; clone size: .; CDR3 DNA: TGTGCCAGCAGTTACAGGAGGGAAGATAACTATGGCTACACCTTC; CDR3 protein: CASSYRREDNYGYTF
V gene: TRBV29-1; D gene: TRBD1; J gene: TRBJ1-2; clone size: .; CDR3 DNA: TGCAGCGTTGGGAACAGGGGAGGTAGCTATGGCTACACCTTC; CDR3 protein: CSVGNRGGSYGYTF
V gene: TRBV25-1; D gene: TRBD1; J gene: TRBJ1-2; clone size: .; CDR3 DNA: TGTGCCAGCAGAAGGGACAGTTCCTATGGCTACACCTTC; CDR3 protein: CASRRDSSYGYTF
V gene: TRBV19; D gene: .; J gene: TRBJ1-2; clone size: .; CDR3 DNA: TGTGCCGTACTCGAGCCGGTGAATGGCTACACCTTC; CDR3 protein: CAVLEPVNGYTF
V gene: TRBV7-9; D gene: .; J gene: TRBJ2-5; clone size: .; CDR3 DNA: TGTGCCAGCTCGGGGGAGACCCAGTACTTC; CDR3 protein: CASSGETQYF
V gene: TRBV5-6; D gene: .; J gene: TRBJ1-1; clone size: .; CDR3 DNA: TGTGCCAGCAGCTTGGGACAGGAGGAGACTAAAGCTTTCTTT; CDR3 protein: CASSLGQEETKAFF
V gene: TRBV30; D gene: .; J gene: TRBJ1-2; clone size: .; CDR3 DNA: TGTGCCTGGACCCTCGGGGGGGCGGGGGGCTACACCTTC; CDR3 protein: CAWTLGGAGGYTF
V gene: TRBV7-2; D gene: .; J gene: TRBJ1-2; clone size: .; CDR3 DNA: TGTGCCAGCAGCCCAAACAGGGAGTCCTATGGCTACACCTTC; CDR3 protein: CASSPNRESYGYTF
V gene: TRBV10-2; D gene: .; J gene: TRBJ1-1; clone size: .; CDR3 DNA: TGCGCCAGCAGCACAAGGCCGGGAACTGAAGCTTTCTTT; CDR3 protein: CASSTRPGTEAFF
V gene: TRBV7-4; D gene: .; J gene: TRBJ1-5; clone size: once; CDR3 DNA: TGTGCCAGCTGCCAGGGCGACCAGCCCCAGCATTTT; CDR3 protein: CASCQGDQPQHF
V gene: TRBV5-1; D gene: .; J gene: TRBJ1-1; clone size: .; CDR3 DNA: TGCGCCAGCAGCTTGGGGCAGTCGAACACTGAAGCTTTCTTT; CDR3 protein: CASSLGQSNTEAFF
V gene: TRBV6-5; D gene: .; J gene: TRBJ2-1; clone size: .; CDR3 DNA: TGTGCCAGCAGCCAGGGGGGGAATGAGCAGTTCTTC; CDR3 protein: CASSQGGNEQFF
V gene: TRBV5-5; D gene: .; J gene: TRBJ1-1; clone size: .; CDR3 DNA: TGTGCCAGCAGCTTGGTCGGGGATGGGCGTACTGAAGCTTTCTTT; CDR3 protein: CASSLVGDGRTEAFF
V gene: TRBV29-1; D gene: .; J gene: TRBJ1-5; clone size: .; CDR3 DNA: TGCAGCGTTGTACTTGGATCATATAGCAATCAGCCCCAGCATTTT; CDR3 protein: CSVVLGSYSNQPQHF
V gene: TRBV6-2/TRBV6-3; D gene: .; J gene: TRBJ2-7; clone size: .; CDR3 DNA: TGTGCCAGCAGTTCCCCCGGGGGGCAGTTAGCCGAGCAGTACTTC; CDR3 protein: CASSSPGGQLAEQYF
V gene: TRBV4-3; D gene: TRBD2; J gene: TRBJ2-1; clone size: .; CDR3 DNA: TGCGCCAGCAGCCAAGACGGGGGGTGGCGGGATGAGCAGTTCTTC; CDR3 protein: CASSQDGGWRDEQFF
V gene: TRBV18; D gene: .; J gene: TRBJ1-1; clone size: few; CDR3 DNA: TGTGCCAGCTCACTGGACATGAACACTGAAGCTTTCTTT; CDR3 protein: CASSLDMNTEAFF
V gene: TRBV10-3; D gene: TRBD1; J gene: TRBJ1-2; clone size: .; CDR3 DNA: TGTGCCATCAGTGATGACAGGGGTCATGGCTACACCTTC; CDR3 protein: CAISDDRGHGYTF
V gene: TRBV27; D gene: .; J gene: TRBJ1-2; clone size: .; CDR3 DNA: TGTGCCAGCAGTCCCCGTGAAGGTTGGAACTATGGCTACACCTTC; CDR3 protein: CASSPREGWNYGYTF
V gene: TRBV18; D gene: .; J gene: TRBJ1-1; clone size: .; CDR3 DNA: TGTGCCAGCTCACCAGTCCAGGGTAAGGGCACTGAAGCTTTCTTT; CDR3 protein: CASSPVQGKGTEAFF
V gene: TRBV6-4; D gene: .; J gene: TRBJ1-3; clone size: .; CDR3 DNA: TGTGCCAGCACCCAAGCGGGAACTGGAAACACCATATATTTT; CDR3 protein: CASTQAGTGNTIYF
V gene: TRBV7-9; D gene: .; J gene: TRBJ1-3; clone size: few; CDR3 DNA: TGTGCCAGCAGCTTAGAGGGTATCCCTGGAAACACCATATATTTT; CDR3 protein: CASSLEGIPGNTIYF
V gene: TRBV5-1; D gene: TRBD1; J gene: TRBJ1-3; clone size: .; CDR3 DNA: TGCGCCAGCCGACAGGGGGACGGAAACACCATATATTTT; CDR3 protein: CASRQGDGNTIYF
V gene: TRBV3-1/TRBV3-2; D gene: .; J gene: TRBJ2-7; clone size: .; CDR3 DNA: TGTGCCAGCAGCCAAGATCTTTCGGCCGACGAGCAGTACTTC; CDR3 protein: CASSQDLSADEQYF
V gene: TRBV11-2; D gene: .; J gene: TRBJ2-2; clone size: .; CDR3 DNA: TGTGCCAGCAGCTTGAGAGAAAGCGACACCGGGGAGCTGTTTTTT; CDR3 protein: CASSLRESDTGELFF
V gene: TRBV5-1; D gene: TRBD1; J gene: TRBJ2-5; clone size: once; CDR3 DNA: TGCGCCAGCAGCTTGGAGGGACAGGGGGCTGGGGAGACCCAGTACTTC; CDR3 protein: CASSLEGQGAGETQYF
V gene: TRBV9; D gene: .; J gene: TRBJ1-4; clone size: .; CDR3 DNA: TGTGCCAGCAGCGTAGATGGGAATAATGAAAAACTGTTTTTT; CDR3 protein: CASSVDGNNEKLFF
V gene: TRBV6-1; D gene: .; J gene: TRBJ1-6; clone size: .; CDR3 DNA: TGTGCCAGCAGTGACCGGACCGGCCGCTCCTATAATTCACCCCTCCACTTT; CDR3 protein: CASSDRTGRSYNSPLHF